Listed below are T cell receptor beta chains from one sample, sequenced in a study of OX40 agonist ivuxolimab in advanced cancers. Repertoires were generated with immunoSEQ multiplex PCR, while TCRdb's copy carries only in-frame clones and drops some. Of over 30,000 clones detected, 82% appear once; the ten largest clones hold 20% to 25%. The sample consisted of CD4+ or CD8+ T cells sorted from blood, taken in a trial of the OX40 agonist ivuxolimab. Every receptor here comes from an adult with an advanced solid tumor such as melanoma, head and neck, liver or kidney cancer. Each CDR3 is given with its conserved first and last residue. The order of the fields is V gene, J gene, D gene, clone size, CDR3 protein, CDR3 DNA. A D gene is named only where the DNA matches it firmly. Size is omitted from some rows. Given values are once, few, many or a class for expanded clones.

>TRBV7-9|TRBJ2-1|TRBD2|-
CASSLRLAGLDNEQFF
TGTGCCAGCAGCTTAAGGCTAGCGGGGTTGGACAATGAGCAGTTCTTC
>TRBV28|TRBJ1-1|-|-
CASSSSRVENTEAFF
TGTGCCAGCAGTTCCTCCAGGGTTGAGAACACTGAAGCTTTCTTT
>TRBV11-3|TRBJ1-6|-|once
CASSWTENSPLHF
TGTGCCAGCAGCTGGACAGAGAATTCACCCCTCCACTTT
>TRBV7-9|TRBJ2-7|-|-
CASSFFETYEQYF
TGTGCCAGCAGCTTTTTCGAAACCTACGAGCAGTACTTC
>TRBV7-9|TRBJ2-1|-|-
CASSLSHNEQFF
TGTGCCAGCAGCTTATCTCACAATGAGCAGTTCTTC
>TRBV4-1|TRBJ1-3|-|once
CASSFRVLSGNTIYF
TGCGCCAGCAGCTTCCGGGTCCTCTCTGGAAACACCATATATTTT
>TRBV7-8|TRBJ2-1|TRBD1|-
CASSPPPQGPLSSYNEQFF
TGTGCCAGCAGCCCCCCGCCACAGGGGCCACTGTCATCCTACAATGAGCAGTTCTTC
>TRBV5-6|TRBJ2-1|-|-
CASSVPPGIQQFF
TGTGCCAGCAGCGTACCCCCAGGGATCCAGCAGTTCTTC
>TRBV19|TRBJ2-7|TRBD1|-
CASSITGGGTYEQYF
TGTGCCAGTAGTATAACAGGGGGAGGAACCTACGAGCAGTACTTC
>TRBV11-2|TRBJ1-2|-|-
CASRTYRARGYTF
TGTGCCAGCAGGACCTACAGGGCTCGCGGCTACACCTTC
>TRBV5-5|TRBJ1-1|-|-
CASSLVVRAFF
TGTGCCAGCAGCTTGGTGGTCCGGGCTTTCTTT
>TRBV7-2|TRBJ2-3|TRBD2|-
CASSLARASGASTQYF
TGTGCCAGCAGCTTAGCACGGGCTAGCGGGGCTTCAACGCAGTATTTT
>TRBV5-1|TRBJ1-2|-|-
CASSVVQGSRGYTF
TGCGCCAGCAGCGTCGTACAGGGCTCTAGGGGCTACACCTTC
>TRBV30|TRBJ1-6|TRBD1|-
CAWSAGQGLSSYNSPLHF
TGTGCCTGGAGTGCCGGACAGGGGCTGAGCTCCTATAATTCACCCCTCCACTTT
>TRBV18|TRBJ1-3|-|-
CASSSDGSSGNTIYF
TGTGCCAGCTCAAGCGACGGATCCTCTGGAAACACCATATATTTT
>TRBV5-6|TRBJ2-2|TRBD1|-
CASSLLSDRGYSGELFF
TGTGCCAGCAGCTTGTTATCCGACAGGGGTTACTCCGGGGAGCTGTTTTTT
>TRBV6-1|TRBJ2-1|TRBD2|-
CASSELAGGYNEQFF
TGTGCCAGCAGTGAACTAGCGGGGGGTTACAATGAGCAGTTCTTC
>TRBV5-4|TRBJ2-7|TRBD1|-
CASSLGLDRVSYEQYF
TGTGCCAGCAGCTTGGGTTTGGACAGGGTCTCCTACGAGCAGTACTTC
>TRBV25-1|TRBJ2-7|-|few
CASSGSPSYEQYF
TGTGCCAGCAGTGGCTCCCCTTCCTACGAGCAGTACTTC
>TRBV5-1|TRBJ1-1|TRBD1|-
CASSPYEGQGNTEAFF
TGCGCCAGCAGCCCCTATGAGGGACAGGGGAACACTGAAGCTTTCTTT
>TRBV2|TRBJ2-7|TRBD2|-
CASVAGGSLEQYF
TGTGCCAGCGTAGCGGGGGGGTCCTTGGAGCAGTACTTC
>TRBV11-1|TRBJ1-2|-|-
CASSLTQFYGYTF
TGTGCCAGCAGCTTAACACAGTTTTATGGCTACACCTTC
>TRBV5-4|TRBJ2-1|-|once
CASSFSGGRTYNEQFF
TGTGCCAGCAGCTTCTCCGGGGGGCGCACCTACAATGAGCAGTTCTTC
>TRBV5-1|TRBJ1-4|-|-
CASSLSGSPLATNKKLFF
TGCGCCAGCAGCTTGAGCGGCAGCCCGCTTGCGACTAATAAAAAACTGTTTTTT
>TRBV2|TRBJ2-3|-|-
CASSYLGSTDTQYF
TGTGCCAGCAGTTATCTGGGGTCGACAGATACGCAGTATTTT
>TRBV28|TRBJ1-6|TRBD1|-
CASSLQDRDNSPLHF
TGTGCCAGCAGTTTACAGGACAGGGATAATTCACCCCTCCACTTT
>TRBV6-5|TRBJ1-5|-|-
CASSRYDISNQPQHF
TGTGCCAGCAGTCGCTATGACATCAGCAATCAGCCCCAGCATTTT
>TRBV11-2|TRBJ2-3|-|-
CASSLDRERAQYF
TGTGCCAGCAGCTTAGATCGCGAGCGTGCGCAGTATTTT
>TRBV28|TRBJ2-2|-|-
CASSLLGLNTGELFF
TGTGCCAGCAGTTTATTGGGACTCAACACCGGGGAGCTGTTTTTT
>TRBV15|TRBJ2-5|-|-
CATSRDREKTQYF
TGTGCCACCAGCAGAGACAGGGAAAAGACCCAGTACTTC
>TRBV28|TRBJ1-4|TRBD1|-
CASRPPDRGREKLFF
TGTGCCAGCAGGCCCCCCGACAGGGGGCGTGAAAAACTGTTTTTT
>TRBV19|TRBJ1-1|TRBD1|-
CASSRTGALNTEAFF
TGTGCCAGTAGTAGGACAGGGGCCCTGAACACTGAAGCTTTCTTT
>TRBV18|TRBJ1-1|-|-
CASSERTDKAEAFF
TGTGCCAGCTCCGAACGGACAGATAAGGCTGAAGCTTTCTTT
>TRBV27|TRBJ1-3|-|once
CASSGRGSGNTIYF
TGTGCCAGCAGTGGCAGGGGCTCTGGAAACACCATATATTTT
>TRBV5-1|TRBJ2-5|-|-
CASSLGPETQYF
TGCGCCAGCAGCTTGGGGCCAGAGACCCAGTACTTC
>TRBV2|TRBJ2-5|TRBD2|-
CASRAGTSVETQYF
TGTGCCAGCAGGGCCGGGACTAGTGTAGAGACCCAGTACTTC
>TRBV28|TRBJ2-5|TRBD1|-
CASSLTTGTGGQETQYF
TGTGCCAGCAGTTTGACTACCGGGACAGGGGGTCAAGAGACCCAGTACTTC
>TRBV7-3|TRBJ2-7|TRBD1|-
CASSPPGTVKREQYF
TGTGCCAGCAGCCCCCCCGGGACAGTGAAGCGAGAGCAGTACTTC
>TRBV18|TRBJ2-7|TRBD1|-
CASSPGDRGGRNEQYF
TGTGCCAGCTCACCCGGGGACAGGGGGGGTAGGAACGAGCAGTACTTC
>TRBV6-1|TRBJ2-1|TRBD1|few
CASSEAAQGVLFF
TGTGCCAGCAGTGAAGCTGCTCAGGGGGTACTGTTCTTC
>TRBV7-7|TRBJ2-5|-|-
CASSPQGETQYF
TGTGCCAGCAGCCCCCAAGGGGAGACCCAGTACTTC
>TRBV12-5|TRBJ2-6|-|-
CASGPPSSGANVLTF
TGTGCTAGTGGTCCCCCTAGCTCTGGGGCCAACGTCCTGACTTTC
>TRBV10-1|TRBJ2-2|TRBD2|-
CASSESSGFTGELFF
TGCGCCAGCAGTGAGTCTAGCGGGTTTACCGGGGAGCTGTTTTTT
>TRBV7-9|TRBJ2-7|-|once
CASREQGEGEQYF
TGTGCCAGCAGGGAACAGGGAGAGGGCGAGCAGTACTTC
>TRBV18|TRBJ1-6|TRBD1|-
CASSPGGRGLSPLHF
TGTGCCAGCTCCCCCGGTGGCAGGGGGCTTTCACCCCTCCACTTT
>TRBV2|TRBJ2-5|-|-
CASSEVQGQQETQYF
TGTGCCAGCAGTGAGGTACAGGGCCAACAAGAGACCCAGTACTTC
>TRBV4-1|TRBJ2-1|-|-
CASSQDGDSASGNEQFF
TGCGCCAGCAGCCAAGACGGTGACTCCGCGTCGGGGAATGAGCAGTTCTTC
>TRBV4-1|TRBJ1-1|-|-
CASSQDNTEAFF
TGCGCCAGCAGCCAGGATAACACTGAAGCTTTCTTT
>TRBV10-3|TRBJ2-5|-|once
CAIMGASQETQYF
TGTGCCATCATGGGGGCAAGCCAAGAGACCCAGTACTTC
>TRBV18|TRBJ2-7|-|-
CASSPSIEQYF
TGTGCCAGCTCACCGTCAATCGAACAGTACTTC
>TRBV19|TRBJ2-7|-|-
CASRTTASYEQYF
TGTGCCAGTAGAACGACGGCCTCCTACGAGCAGTACTTC
>TRBV6-1|TRBJ2-7|-|once
CASSVDRAYEQYF
TGTGCCAGCAGTGTGGACAGAGCCTACGAGCAGTACTTC
>TRBV5-1|TRBJ2-3|-|-
CASSLDGTDTQYF
TGCGCCAGCAGCTTGGATGGCACAGATACGCAGTATTTT
>TRBV11-2|TRBJ2-5|-|-
CASRSRETQYF
TGTGCCAGCAGGTCTCGAGAGACCCAGTACTTC
>TRBV18|TRBJ1-3|-|-
CASSPGTGGNTIYF
TGTGCCAGCTCACCAGGGACGGGTGGAAACACCATATATTTT
>TRBV6-6|TRBJ1-2|-|-
CASSYLHRVDGYTF
TGTGCCAGCAGTTACTTACACAGGGTCGATGGCTACACCTTC
>TRBV30|TRBJ2-7|TRBD2|-
CAWSRAGGPGYEQYF
TGTGCCTGGAGTAGAGCGGGAGGGCCAGGCTACGAGCAGTACTTC